The 8 T cell receptor beta chains below all came from one sample that was sequenced in a study of vaccination and CD4 T cells after COVID-19. The treatment was: roughly 11-day PBMC culture with coronavirus spike peptide pools or control peptides (ViraFEST assay). These TCRs' antigens remain unknown. At the Johns Hopkins FTIC core, DNA taken from cultured CD4+ T cells was sequenced by way of the Oncomine TCR Beta short-read assay. TCRdb fed the PCR reads into MiXCR, producing one record per CDR3 protein. This sample has 13,000 or so distinct CDR3 sequences, with 25% to 35% found just once. Material for sequencing was CD4+ T cells from blood, cultured in vitro. Every receptor here comes from a human donor who had recovered from COVID-19.

The chain combines TRBV5-1 with TRBJ1-6, with 8 bases that match TRBD1. CDR1 is SGHRS and CDR2 is YFSETQ in the germline V gene. The V segment lost 4 bases and the J segment 8 bases; nucleotides outside the gene matches: 5. The CDR3 is 14 amino acids. CDR3 DNA: TGCGCCAGCAGCCCAGACAGGGGACATTCACCCCTCCACTTT. This codes for CASSPDRGHSPLHF.

This chain joins TRBV3-1 and TRBJ2-5; D possibly matches TRBD1 or TRBD2 (5 bases each). V was trimmed by 4 bases and J by 5 bases, leaving 14 bases between them. This CDR3 contains 14 residues. Germline CDR1 and CDR2: LGHDT and YNNKEL (reference sequence). CDR3 DNA: TGTGCCAGCAGCCTAAGCACGGGGCGGGAGACCCAGTACTTC. Its protein is CASSLSTGRETQYF.

This clonotype was counted only a few times. J is TRBJ2-3 and V is TRBV7-9, with a possible D match to TRBD2 (6 bases). Germline CDR1 SEHNR, CDR2 FQNEAQ (reference sequence). CDR3 size: 15 residues. Deletions cut 5 bases from V and 3 bases from J, with 15 bases between. The CDR3 here is CASSNQAGLTDTQYF. The CDR3 DNA is TGTGCCAGCAGCAATCAGGCGGGGTTGACAGATACGCAGTATTTT.

Concerning this clonotype: The junction departs from germline at one end; a sequencing error may be responsible. V and J are TRBV5-4 and TRBJ2-7; possible D gene TRBD2, 5 bases. Germline-derived CDR1 and CDR2 are SGHNT and YYREEE (reference sequence). CDR3 length: 14 amino acids. CDR3 protein: CASSQRDGGYEQYF. Here the CDR3 DNA reads TGCGCCAGCAGCCAACGCGACGGAGGTTACGAGCAGTACTTC.

This clonotype has more than one count but fewer than ten. J is TRBJ2-3 and V is TRBV7-2, with 7 nucleotides matching TRBD2. The CDR3 loop spans 15 amino acids. With V trimmed by 5 bases and J by 1 base, 6 bases remained unmatched. Germline V CDR1 and CDR2: SGHTA, FQGNSA. CDR3 protein: CASSRNAGGTDTQYF. The CDR3 DNA reads TGTGCCAGCAGCCGCAACGCGGGGGGCACAGATACGCAGTATTTT.

Only one count was recorded for this clonotype. CDR3 DNA sequence: TGTGCCAGCAGCCAAGAACAGACCCCTCGGACCCAGTACTTC. Protein: CASSQEQTPRTQYF. The chain has TRBV14 and TRBJ2-5; D uncertain. The CDR3 is 14 amino acids. The germline gives CDR1 SGHDN, CDR2 FVKESK. V lost 0 bases and J lost 7, with 12 bases in between.

V gene TRBV19 combines with J gene TRBJ1-5; no definite D call. CDR1 and CDR2 (germline): LNHDA, SQIVND (reference sequence). Trimming took off 1 base at V and 0 bases at J, with 10 bases between the two ends. The CDR3 spans 16 residues. The CDR3 coding sequence is TGTGCCAGTAGTATAGGAGGCAGCTTTAGCAATCAGCCCCAGCATTTT. Translating gives CASSIGGSFSNQPQHF.

The J gene is TRBJ1-6, the V gene TRBV5-1; perhaps TRBD1 as D (5 bases). The V end lost 0 bases, the J end lost 9 bases, and 13 bases lay between the germline ends. The germline gives CDR1 SGHRS, CDR2 YFSETQ. The CDR3 sequence is 15 residues long. The CDR3 nucleotides are TGCGCCAGCAGCTTGGCGCCAGGGCAAGGTTCACCCCTCCACTTT. Translation gives CASSLAPGQGSPLHF. Filled out from reference TRBV5-1 and TRBJ1-6, the complete variable domain reads KAGVTQTPRYLIKTRGQQVTLSCSPISGHRSVSWYQQTPGQGLQFLFEYFSETQRNKGNFPGRFSGRQFSNSRSEMNVSTLELGDSALYLCASSLAPGQGSPLHFGNGTRLTVT.